Listed below are T cell receptor beta chains from one sample, sequenced in a study of T cell changes during pregnancy in multiple sclerosis. Assay: immunoSEQ multiplex PCR; the TCRdb copy retains only in-frame clones and omits some. The table has around 130,000 clones, about 96% seen once; the top ten hold more than 0.4%. The sample in question was peripheral blood, obtained after pregnancy. Receptors originate from a female donor with multiple sclerosis, enrolled in a pregnancy study. The CDR3 runs from the conserved cysteine through the conserved F or W. Each record gives: V gene, clone size, D gene, J gene, CDR3 DNA, CDR3 protein. The D gene is left open where the match is weak. Rows may omit the clone size; those that give it use once, few, many or a size class.

V gene: TRBV11-2; clone size: .; D gene: TRBD1; J gene: TRBJ2-5; CDR3 DNA: TGTGCCAGCAGCTCGCCCCGGGACAGGAGGAAGACCCAGTACTTC; CDR3 protein: CASSSPRDRRKTQYF
V gene: TRBV14; clone size: .; D gene: .; J gene: TRBJ1-4; CDR3 DNA: TGTGCCAGCAGCCAACGGCGGGTCGGTGAAAAACTGTTTTTT; CDR3 protein: CASSQRRVGEKLFF
V gene: TRBV5-6; clone size: .; D gene: .; J gene: TRBJ1-1; CDR3 DNA: TGTGCCAGCAGCTTTCGGGGAGTCGGCAGTTACACTGAAGCTTTCTTT; CDR3 protein: CASSFRGVGSYTEAFF
V gene: TRBV5-6; clone size: once; D gene: .; J gene: TRBJ2-5; CDR3 DNA: TGTGCCAGCAGCTTGGCAGCGCGTAAAGAGACCCAGTACTTC; CDR3 protein: CASSLAARKETQYF
V gene: TRBV11-2; clone size: .; D gene: .; J gene: TRBJ2-7; CDR3 DNA: TGTGCCAGCAGCCTAGGCAGCTACGAGCAGTACTTC; CDR3 protein: CASSLGSYEQYF
V gene: TRBV28; clone size: .; D gene: .; J gene: TRBJ1-4; CDR3 DNA: TGTGCCAGCAGCGAACCGGGGGGGGAAAATGAAAAACTGTTTTTT; CDR3 protein: CASSEPGGENEKLFF
V gene: TRBV2; clone size: .; D gene: .; J gene: TRBJ1-2; CDR3 DNA: TGTGCCAGCAGCTTGACAGCCCTCTATGGCTACACCTTC; CDR3 protein: CASSLTALYGYTF
V gene: TRBV27; clone size: .; D gene: .; J gene: TRBJ1-4; CDR3 DNA: TGTGCCCCCGAAGGGGGGGCGAGTGAAAAACTGTTTTTT; CDR3 protein: CAPEGGASEKLFF
V gene: TRBV15; clone size: once; D gene: .; J gene: TRBJ1-1; CDR3 DNA: TGTGCCACCAGCCAAGAATGGGGGGGAGGTGGCGAGCGGTTCTTT; CDR3 protein: CATSQEWGGGGERFF
V gene: TRBV19; clone size: once; D gene: TRBD1; J gene: TRBJ1-4; CDR3 DNA: TGTGCCAGTAGTGGACAGGGACGAAGAGAAAAACTGTTTTTT; CDR3 protein: CASSGQGRREKLFF
V gene: TRBV13; clone size: .; D gene: .; J gene: TRBJ1-1; CDR3 DNA: TGTGCCAGCAGCTCCCCCTCCGGGGGGACTGAAGCTTTCTTT; CDR3 protein: CASSSPSGGTEAFF
V gene: TRBV2; clone size: .; D gene: .; J gene: TRBJ1-1; CDR3 DNA: TGTGCCATCCCAGGAAAGACTATGAACACTGAAGCTTTCTTT; CDR3 protein: CAIPGKTMNTEAFF
V gene: TRBV28; clone size: .; D gene: .; J gene: TRBJ1-2; CDR3 DNA: TGTGCCAGCAGTCTCCTGAACCCGGGGTCCGATGGCTACACCTTC; CDR3 protein: CASSLLNPGSDGYTF
V gene: TRBV19; clone size: .; D gene: .; J gene: TRBJ1-1; CDR3 DNA: TGTGCCAGTAGGGGCCGGGGGGTCACTGAAGCTTTCTTT; CDR3 protein: CASRGRGVTEAFF
V gene: TRBV2; clone size: .; D gene: TRBD1; J gene: TRBJ1-2; CDR3 DNA: TGTGCCAGTCACCCGGGACAGGGTGATGGCTACACCTTC; CDR3 protein: CASHPGQGDGYTF
V gene: TRBV5-4; clone size: .; D gene: TRBD2; J gene: TRBJ2-2; CDR3 DNA: TGTGCCAGCAGCTCGCAGCGGGGACGTACCGGGGAGCTGTTTTTT; CDR3 protein: CASSSQRGRTGELFF
V gene: TRBV4-1; clone size: .; D gene: .; J gene: TRBJ1-4; CDR3 DNA: TGCGCCAGCAGCCGGCTGATTAATGAAAAACTGTTTTTT; CDR3 protein: CASSRLINEKLFF
V gene: TRBV6-1; clone size: .; D gene: TRBD1; J gene: TRBJ2-1; CDR3 DNA: TGTGCCAGCAGTGCCCACCCCGGGACAGGTATCTTTAGCTCCTACAATGAGCAGTTCTTC; CDR3 protein: CASSAHPGTGIFSSYNEQFF
V gene: TRBV6-5; clone size: once; D gene: .; J gene: TRBJ2-7; CDR3 DNA: TGTGCCAGCAGTCCCCGGACAGTTCTTTACGAGCAGTACTTC; CDR3 protein: CASSPRTVLYEQYF
V gene: TRBV4-1; clone size: .; D gene: .; J gene: TRBJ2-3; CDR3 DNA: TGCGCCAGCAGCCGCAGAATCGAGGGAACAGATACGCAGTATTTT; CDR3 protein: CASSRRIEGTDTQYF
V gene: TRBV2; clone size: few; D gene: .; J gene: TRBJ1-4; CDR3 DNA: TGTGCCAGCAGTGAATACGAGTTGGGTGCTAGGCTGTTTTTT; CDR3 protein: CASSEYELGARLFF
V gene: TRBV28; clone size: .; D gene: TRBD1; J gene: TRBJ2-7; CDR3 DNA: TGTGCCAGCAGTTCGACAGGGGGCTCCTACGAGCAGTACTTC; CDR3 protein: CASSSTGGSYEQYF
V gene: TRBV29-1; clone size: .; D gene: .; J gene: TRBJ2-4; CDR3 DNA: TGCAGCGTTGGGATGGGAGGAACGGGCATTCAGTACTTC; CDR3 protein: CSVGMGGTGIQYF
V gene: TRBV7-9; clone size: .; D gene: TRBD2; J gene: TRBJ2-1; CDR3 DNA: TGTGCCAGCAGCTTGGGACTAGCGTCGCAGTTCTTC; CDR3 protein: CASSLGLASQFF
V gene: TRBV18; clone size: once; D gene: .; J gene: TRBJ2-7; CDR3 DNA: TGTGCCAGCTCACCACAGGGGGACGAGCAGTACTTC; CDR3 protein: CASSPQGDEQYF
V gene: TRBV13; clone size: .; D gene: TRBD2; J gene: TRBJ2-7; CDR3 DNA: TGTGCCAGCAGCTTGGGACTAGCGGGGGAGCAGTACTTC; CDR3 protein: CASSLGLAGEQYF
V gene: TRBV21-1; clone size: .; D gene: .; J gene: TRBJ2-4; CDR3 DNA: TGTGCCAGCATAACTTATATGGACAGGGGGCAAAACATTCAGTACTTC; CDR3 protein: CASITYMDRGQNIQYF
V gene: TRBV19; clone size: .; D gene: .; J gene: TRBJ2-2; CDR3 DNA: TGTGCCAGTTTAACATCTAACACCGGGGAGCTGTTTTTT; CDR3 protein: CASLTSNTGELFF
V gene: TRBV7-8; clone size: .; D gene: TRBD2; J gene: TRBJ2-1; CDR3 DNA: TGTGCCAGCAGCTTAGCAGCCCTAGCGGACAATGAGCAGTTCTTC; CDR3 protein: CASSLAALADNEQFF
V gene: TRBV28; clone size: .; D gene: .; J gene: TRBJ2-7; CDR3 DNA: TGTGCCAGCACCCCCGCAGGAGGACTTTACGAGCAGTACTTC; CDR3 protein: CASTPAGGLYEQYF